Sequencing of this T cell receptor beta chain was carried out in a study of tumor-infiltrating lymphocytes in primary liver carcinoma. Across the study: The patient population consisted of men and women between 30 and 69 years of age.

Making TCR beta cDNA involved approximately 0.5 ug total RNA and a constant-region primer. Modified slightly, ARM-PCR produced TCR beta libraries over three nested multiplex PCR rounds. Primers for the first two PCR rounds were TRBV1-TRBV30 forward primers and a C-beta reverse primer (around 10 cycles per round). TCRdb fed the multiplex PCR reads into MiXCR, producing one record per CDR3 protein. The sample includes fewer than 400,000 distinct CDR3 sequences, more than 55% of them seen just once. The CDR3 runs 15 residues. The ends lost 8 bases at V and 1 base at J; junction bases unmatched: 7. As to this clonotype: A much larger clone differs from this one at a single base, so this may be a read error.

Blood RNA was derived from unsorted whole blood, and germline DNA was extracted too. The chain is built from TRBV12-3 or TRBV12-4 and TRBJ1-2; 10 bases are a match to TRBD1. This clonotype was sampled from a woman aged 25 to 39 with primary liver carcinoma and hepatitis B virus infection. Sequenced material: peripheral blood. CDR3: CASGKGQGVNYGYTF. CDR3 sequence (DNA): TGTGCCAGCGGTAAAGGACAGGGGGTTAACTATGGCTACACCTTC.